The 17 T cell receptor beta chains reported below all come from one sample, sequenced in a study of Ad26.COV2.S vaccination and SARS-CoV-2 variants. Indicated treatment: about 20 received Ad26.COV2.S at low or high dose, single or two shots; roughly five received placebo; per-sample allocation not given. Sampling was done on day 63 after the first vaccine or placebo injection. Profiled with immunoSEQ multiplex PCR; TCRdb holds only in-frame clones, not every one. The sample holds 380,000 or so clones, about 83% seen once. Sequenced material: peripheral blood, taken in a trial of Ad26.COV2.S vaccine versus placebo. These receptors all stem from a person aged 18-60 years who received the Ad26.COV2.S COVID-19 vaccine or a placebo.

The V gene is TRBV7-2, the J gene TRBJ1-1; a weak D match, TRBD1 (6 bases). The ends were cut back, 8 bases at V and 5 bases at J, with 15 bases in the middle. CDR1 and CDR2 from the germline V gene are SGHTA and FQGNSA. The CDR3 has 13 residues. For the CDR3, the DNA is TGTGCCAGCGGGGGGGCAGGTGGTACTGAAGCTTTCTTT. It encodes CASGGAGGTEAFF.

J is TRBJ2-3 and V is TRBV7-8; D gene unclear. Germline V CDR1 and CDR2: SGHVS, FQNEAQ. The length of the CDR3 is 12 residues. V was shortened by 5 bases and J by 6 bases, with 9 bases between the two germline ends. The CDR3 sequence is CASSPVLDTQYF. Here the CDR3 DNA reads TGTGCCAGCAGCCCCGTTCTCGATACGCAGTATTTT.

The chain has TRBV3-1 (or the pseudogene TRBV3-2) and TRBJ1-2; D is ambiguous. V was pared by 9 bases and J by 2 bases, with 13 bases between. CDR1 and CDR2 from the germline V gene are LGHDT and YNNKEL (reference sequence). The CDR3 runs 13 residues. This CDR3 reads CARTHKKNYGYTF. In DNA, the CDR3 is TGTGCCAGGACCCACAAGAAGAACTATGGCTACACCTTC.

The table lists this clone with many counts. This chain links TRBV5-1 with TRBJ2-1; perhaps TRBD2 as D (6 bases). Germline CDR1 is SGHRS and CDR2 is YFSETQ. The CDR3 is 13 residues long. Deletions cut 0 bases from V and 9 bases from J, with 10 bases between. CDR3 in DNA: TGCGCCAGCAGCTTGGCCGCGGGAAGTGAGCAGTTCTTC. It specifies CASSLAAGSEQFF. Full variable domain (rest looked up from reference TRBV5-1 and TRBJ2-1): KAGVTQTPRYLIKTRGQQVTLSCSPISGHRSVSWYQQTPGQGLQFLFEYFSETQRNKGNFPGRFSGRQFSNSRSEMNVSTLELGDSALYLCASSLAAGSEQFFGPGTRLTVL.

The chain recombines TRBV11-2 with TRBJ2-6; perhaps D is TRBD1 or TRBD2 (5 bases each). Germline CDR1 is SGHAT and CDR2 is FQNNGV. This CDR3 comprises 16 residues. With 2 bases removed from V and 4 bases from J, the gap between germline ends came to 12 bases. Here the CDR3 reads CASSLLRGSGANVLTF. In nucleotides, the CDR3 is TGTGCCAGCAGCTTACTGAGGGGATCGGGGGCCAACGTCCTGACTTTC.

This chain joins TRBV24-1 and TRBJ1-2; D remains unclear. Germline V gene sequence: CDR1 KGHDR, CDR2 SFDVKD. This CDR3 has 14 residues. V was clipped by 3 bases and J by 3 bases, with 10 bases between them. CDR3 in amino acids: CATSDPQVHYGYTF. The CDR3 DNA is TGTGCCACCAGTGATCCCCAGGTACACTATGGCTACACCTTC.

The rearrangement joins TRBV11-1 to TRBJ2-7, with TRBD2 as a possible D gene (6 bases). V dropped 5 bases and J dropped 3 bases, with 17 bases sitting between them. Looked up from germline, CDR1 is SGHAT and CDR2 is FQDESV (reference sequence). CDR3 length: 15 amino acids. CDR3 DNA sequence: TGTGCCAGCAGCCGAGGAGTTCGGGGGAACTACGAGCAGTACTTC. Translating gives CASSRGVRGNYEQYF.

This chain uses TRBV5-1 with TRBJ1-1, with no clear D. V lost 4 bases, J lost 1 base, and 14 bases lay in between. Germline V gene data show CDR1 as SGHRS and CDR2 as YFSETQ. The CDR3 is made up of 15 amino acids. For the CDR3, the DNA is TGCGCCAGCAGCAAAACACCCCGGTCGAACACTGAAGCTTTCTTT. This gives the protein CASSKTPRSNTEAFF.

As concerns this clone: One base away lies a much larger clone, so this may be a sequencing read error. The rearrangement links TRBV2 to TRBJ2-2; D remains unclear. Germline values: CDR1 SNHLY, CDR2 FYNNEI. The CDR3 runs 13 residues. Trimming pared 0 bases from V and 1 base from J, leaving 0 bases between. The CDR3 coding sequence is TGTGCCAGCAGTGAAGCGAACACCGGGGAGCTGTTTTTT. This gives the protein CASSEANTGELFF.

This clone was counted between two and nine times. This rearrangement joins TRBV6-5 to TRBJ1-6, with 7 bases identical to TRBD1. The CDR3 is 16 amino acids. The V gene end was trimmed by 0 bases and the J gene end by 7 bases; junction bases not matched to a gene: 6. Germline V gene data show CDR1 as MNHEY and CDR2 as SVGAGI. This CDR3 reads CASSYSGDRPNSPLHF. DNA of the CDR3: TGTGCCAGCAGTTACTCCGGGGACAGACCGAATTCACCCCTCCACTTT.

The gene calls are TRBV9 and TRBJ2-7; D call uncertain. The CDR3 length is 14 residues. Germline CDR1 is SGDLS and CDR2 is YYNGEE. V lost 0 bases to trimming and J lost 2 bases, with 9 bases between them. CDR3 sequence: CASSVDAATYEQYF. CDR3 nucleotides: TGTGCCAGCAGCGTAGACGCGGCTACCTACGAGCAGTACTTC.

V is TRBV4-1 and J is TRBJ1-1; possibly TRBD1 for D (6 bases). The CDR3 is 13 amino acids. Trimming left V 10 bases short and J 5 bases short, with 17 bases between. Looked up from germline, CDR1 is MGHRA and CDR2 is YSYEKL. The CDR3 DNA is TGCGCCACCTCGTACGCAGGGGAGACTGAAGCTTTCTTT. Protein sequence: CATSYAGETEAFF.

The chain links TRBV7-8 to TRBJ1-2; the match to TRBD1 covers 8 bases. CDR1 and CDR2 from the germline V gene are SGHVS and FQNEAQ. Trimming at V came to 6 bases and at J to 5 bases, leaving 5 bases not matched to a gene. CDR3 length equals 13 residues. CDR3 region: CASSPDRGYGYTF. The CDR3 DNA reads TGTGCCAGCAGTCCCGACAGGGGTTATGGCTACACCTTC.

This clone was observed once. The chain uses TRBV27 and TRBJ1-2, with 10 bases aligning to TRBD1. This CDR3 has 13 residues. Trimming cost V 2 bases and J 8 bases; bases outside gene matches: 2. Germline loops: CDR1 MNHEY, CDR2 SMNVEV (reference sequence). The CDR3 DNA reads as TGTGCCAGCAGTTTAGACAGGGGGCTCGGCTACACCTTC. This translates into CASSLDRGLGYTF.

V and J are TRBV7-9 and TRBJ2-5; D is perhaps TRBD1 (5 bases). This CDR3 has 16 amino acids. Germline V gene sequence: CDR1 SEHNR, CDR2 FQNEAQ (reference sequence). V lost 4 bases and J lost 1, with 16 bases in between. The CDR3: CASSSPQGSSQETQYF. The CDR3 coding sequence is TGTGCCAGCAGCTCCCCCCAGGGAAGCAGCCAAGAGACCCAGTACTTC.

This rearrangement joins TRBV5-1 to TRBJ2-2, with 7 bases that match TRBD1. V gave up 3 bases and J gave up 7 bases; unmatched junction bases: 6. Germline CDR1 and CDR2: SGHRS and YFSETQ. The CDR3 totals 14 residues. The CDR3 bases are TGCGCCAGCAGCTCCGGACAGGCATACGGGGAGCTGTTTTTT. Its translation is CASSSGQAYGELFF.

V is TRBV5-1 and J is TRBJ2-5; D is undetermined. In germline, CDR1 is SGHRS, CDR2 YFSETQ. The CDR3 runs 14 residues. Between the trimmed V and J ends, which lost 5 bases and 4 bases, there was a span of 15 bases. This CDR3 reads CASRLDGSTETQYF. The CDR3 bases are TGCGCCAGCAGACTGGACGGATCAACAGAGACCCAGTACTTC.